This T cell receptor (beta chain) was profiled in a study of memory CD8 T cells in hepatitis C reinfection. Turning to the study itself: HCV reinfection meant a positive HCV RNA test after two negative tests at least 60 days apart.

Between the trimmed V and J ends, which lost 4 bases and 2 bases, there was a span of 18 bases. CDR3 length: 16 amino acids. CDR1 SGDLS and CDR2 YYNGEE come from the germline V gene. Points from the study as a whole: Only five donors prevented definitive conclusions about public clonotypes.

Sequencing was performed with immunoSEQ multiplex PCR; in TCRdb, only in-frame clones are kept and a portion is missing. The profile shows just over 45,000 clones, approximately 89% of them singletons. Time point meaning: late/post reinfection, 12 to 24 weeks after detection. No in vitro expansion preceded TCR sequencing of the sorted cells. People who inject drugs from Montreal's HEPCO study were the donors. Total naive CD8 T cells were sorted as viable CD3+ CD8+ CD45RO- cells from two donors. As for this clone: Its antigen is unknown.

The sequence derives from a man aged 18 to 35 with hepatitis C virus infection. The sample taken for sequencing was naive CD8+ T cells sorted from blood. The chain has TRBV9 and TRBJ1-2, with D possibly TRBD1 on 6 matching bases. As DNA, the CDR3 is TGTGCCAGCAGCTCGCCTCAACAGGGCAGGAACTATGGCTACACCTTC. As protein: CASSSPQQGRNYGYTF.